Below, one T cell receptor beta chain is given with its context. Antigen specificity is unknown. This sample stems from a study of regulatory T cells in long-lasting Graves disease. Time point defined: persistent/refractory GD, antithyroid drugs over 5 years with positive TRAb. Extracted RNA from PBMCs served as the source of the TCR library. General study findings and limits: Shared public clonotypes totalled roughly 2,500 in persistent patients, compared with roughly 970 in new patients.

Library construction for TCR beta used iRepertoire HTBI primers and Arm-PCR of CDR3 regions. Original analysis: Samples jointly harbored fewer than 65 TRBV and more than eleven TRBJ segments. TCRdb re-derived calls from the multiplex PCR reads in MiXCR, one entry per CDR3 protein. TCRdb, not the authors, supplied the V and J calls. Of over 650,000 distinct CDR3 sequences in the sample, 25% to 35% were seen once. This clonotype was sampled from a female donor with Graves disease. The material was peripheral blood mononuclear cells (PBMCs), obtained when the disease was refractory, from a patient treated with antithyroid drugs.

CDR3 sequence reads: CASSSTGAHAYTF. The CDR3 bases are TGTGCCAGCTCATCAACAGGGGCTCATGCCTACACCTTC. V is TRBV18 and J is TRBJ1-2; 7 nucleotides agree with TRBD1. CDR1 is KGHSH, CDR2 LQKENI, per germline. The CDR3 extends over 13 amino acids. The ends lost 5 bases at V and 10 bases at J; junction bases unmatched: 10.